Given below is one TCR beta chain in context. Its specificity is not known. These data originate in a study of T cells after yellow fever vaccination. Study in general: Low-cell-number fractions were prepared with SMART-Seq v4 Ultra Low Input.

Study-wide points: Subsequent booster samples again held most clones from primary vaccination (approximately 95% CD4, 88% CD8). From the bulk population, abundant clonotypes could contaminate and appear within FACS-sorted repertoires. A limited proportion of clonotypes was detected within both the CD4 and CD8 compartments.

J was trimmed by 5 bases and V by 7 bases; bases with no gene match: 13. Germline V gives CDR1 MNHNY, CDR2 SVGAGI (reference sequence). The CDR3 runs to 16 residues. TCRdb fed the 5' RACE reads into MiXCR, producing one record per CDR3 protein. This table has around 320,000 distinct CDR3 sequences, roughly 4.3% appearing once. The rearrangement links TRBV6-6 to TRBJ1-4; 7 bases fit TRBD1. The receptor comes from a man aged 18 to 29 who received the YFV17D yellow fever vaccine. The sequenced sample was PBMCs, obtained 15 days after the yellow fever booster vaccination. CDR3 bases: TGTGCCAGCAATTCCCCCCAGGGGGGCAGAAATGAAAAACTGTTTTTT. It codes for CASNSPQGGRNEKLFF.